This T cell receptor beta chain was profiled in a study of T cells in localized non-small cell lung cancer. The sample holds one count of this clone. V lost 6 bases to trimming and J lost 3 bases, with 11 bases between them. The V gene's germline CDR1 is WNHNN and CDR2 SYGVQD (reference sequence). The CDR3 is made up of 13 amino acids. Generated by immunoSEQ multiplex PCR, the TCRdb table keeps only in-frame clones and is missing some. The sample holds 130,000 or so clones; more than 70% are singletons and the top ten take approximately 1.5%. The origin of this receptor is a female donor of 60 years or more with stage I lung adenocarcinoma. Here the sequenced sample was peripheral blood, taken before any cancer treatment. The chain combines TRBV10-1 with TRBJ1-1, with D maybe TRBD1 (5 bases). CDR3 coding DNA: TGCGCCAGCAGCTCGACAGCCTACACTGAAGCTTTCTTT. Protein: CASSSTAYTEAFF.